One and the same sample provided the 15 T cell receptor beta chains below, sequenced in a study of PD-1 blockade in classical Hodgkin lymphoma. Profiling relied on immunoSEQ multiplex PCR, and the TCRdb table lists in-frame clones only, not all of them. The top ten clones hold 20% to 30% of a sample with approximately 26,000 clones, roughly three quarters of them seen once. Brentuximab vedotin exposure varied, and every patient relapsed after autologous stem cell transplantation. Material: peripheral blood mononuclear cells (PBMCs), obtained before the second cycle of nivolumab. The receptor source for this set is a human donor with classical Hodgkin lymphoma.

This sequence joins TRBV11-2 and TRBJ2-5; 7 bases match TRBD1. V gave up 1 base and J gave up 5 bases; unmatched junction bases: 7. CDR1 is SGHAT, CDR2 FQNNGV, per germline. This CDR3 is 15 amino acids long. CDR3 protein: CASSLVSLRGETQYF. The CDR3, as DNA: TGTGCCAGCAGCTTAGTATCTCTCAGGGGGGAGACCCAGTACTTC.

This chain links TRBV4-3 with TRBJ2-1, with 14 nucleotides matching TRBD2. V lost 4 bases to trimming and J lost 10 bases; unmatched junction nucleotides: 6. From germline, CDR1 is LGHNA and CDR2 YSLEER. CDR3 length equals 15 residues. CDR3 DNA sequence: TGCGCCAGCAGCCCCGGACTAGCGGGAGGAGGCGAGCAGTTCTTC. Protein product: CASSPGLAGGGEQFF.

The J gene is TRBJ2-5, the V gene TRBV18; 7 bases align to TRBD2. V lost 4 bases and J lost 5; bases outside the gene matches: 1. Germline CDR1 is KGHSH and CDR2 is LQKENI. CDR3 size: 12 residues. The CDR3, as DNA: TGTGCCAGCTCACGGGGAGGGGAGACCCAGTACTTC. Translated, it gives CASSRGGETQYF.

This clone has only a few counts. This rearrangement joins TRBV28 to TRBJ2-1; TRBD2 aligns across 7 bases. J lost 6 bases, V lost 3 bases, and 11 bases had no gene match. This CDR3 spans 16 amino acids. Germline-derived CDR1 and CDR2 are MDHEN and SYDVKM. CDR3 in DNA: TGTGCCAGCAGTTTTGCCCCAGGTTTAGCGGGCAATGAGCAGTTCTTC. Its translation is CASSFAPGLAGNEQFF.

In this sample, this clone turned up many times. The chain joins TRBV28 to TRBJ2-7, with 9 bases identical to TRBD1. CDR1 and CDR2 from the germline V gene are MDHEN and SYDVKM. The length of the CDR3 is 14 residues. Trimming at V came to 5 bases and at J to 7 bases, leaving 9 bases not matched to a gene. In nucleotides, the CDR3 is TGTGCCAGCAGTCCACGGACAGGGGAGGGGGAGCAGTACTTC. It specifies CASSPRTGEGEQYF.

The chain couples TRBV19 to TRBJ2-2; 7 bases match TRBD1. J was trimmed by 5 bases and V by 9 bases; bases with no gene match: 9. Germline CDR1 and CDR2: LNHDA and SQIVND (reference sequence). There are 14 residues in the CDR3. CDR3 sequence: CASRQGPRTGELFF. DNA for the CDR3: TGTGCCAGCAGACAGGGCCCGAGGACCGGGGAGCTGTTTTTT. The variable domain in full, with the rest retrieved from reference TRBV19 and TRBJ2-2, is DGGITQSPKYLFRKEGQNVTLSCEQNLNHDAMYWYRQDPGQGLRLIYYSQIVNDFQKGDIAEGYSVSREKKESFPLTVTSAQKNPTAFYLCASRQGPRTGELFFGEGSRLTVL.

This clone has more than one count but fewer than ten. At the DNA level, this CDR3 is encoded by other sequences in the same sample as well. This chain connects TRBV6-1 to TRBJ2-3; the D is unclear. The V end was cut by 1 base, the J end by 2 bases, with 4 bases between. The V gene's germline CDR1 is MNHNS and CDR2 SASEGT. The CDR3 length is 13 residues. The CDR3 DNA sequence: TGTGCCAGCAGTGAAGTCTTCACAGATACGCAGTATTTT. Translated: CASSEVFTDTQYF.

As DNA, the CDR3 is TGCAGCGTCTATGGAGGGGTCACTGAAGCTTTCTTT. Amino acids: CSVYGGVTEAFF. The chain joins TRBV29-1 to TRBJ1-1, with D perhaps matching TRBD1 (5 bases). The CDR3 covers 12 residues. Trimming stripped 6 bases from V and 4 bases from J, with 12 bases between. CDR1 and CDR2 (germline): SQVTM, ANQGSEA.

This clone showed up just a few times. The chain uses TRBV11-2 and TRBJ1-1; 8 bases agree with TRBD1. This CDR3 has 15 amino acids. CDR1 is SGHAT and CDR2 is FQNNGV in the germline V gene. V dropped 4 bases and J dropped 0; count of bases not matched to a gene: 4. The CDR3 sequence: CASSYGQGLNTEAFF. The CDR3 nucleotides read TGTGCCAGCAGCTACGGACAGGGCTTGAACACTGAAGCTTTCTTT. Variable domain in full (rest from reference TRBV11-2 and TRBJ1-1): EAGVAQSPRYKIIEKRQSVAFWCNPISGHATLYWYQQILGQGPKLLIQFQNNGVVDDSQLPKDRFSAERLKGVDSTLKIQPAKLEDSAVYLCASSYGQGLNTEAFFGQGTRLTVV.

V and J are TRBV5-1 and TRBJ1-1, with a tentative D call TRBD1 (5 bases). The germline CDR1 and CDR2 sequences are SGHRS and YFSETQ. Trimming took 2 bases from V and 7 from J, leaving 12 bases between them. The CDR3 covers 13 residues. The CDR3 nucleotides read TGCGCCAGCAGCTTCAGGGAGTCTGATGAAGCTTTCTTT. This sequence encodes CASSFRESDEAFF.

CDR3 in DNA: TGTGCCATCAGTGAGCGAAAGGGCCTCACCTACGAGCAGTACTTC. Translation gives CAISERKGLTYEQYF. The chain has TRBV10-3 and TRBJ2-7; no clear D. V lost 2 bases and J 2 bases, leaving 13 bases between the germline ends. CDR3 size: 15 residues. The germline gives CDR1 ENHRY, CDR2 SYGVKD.

This CDR3 reads CSVGGGPRGYTF. CDR3 coding DNA: TGCAGCGTTGGCGGGGGCCCCCGGGGCTACACCTTC. The chain employs TRBV29-1 and TRBJ1-2; weak D call: TRBD1 (6 bases). CDR3 size: 12 residues. CDR1 is SQVTM, CDR2 ANQGSEA, per germline. The V end lost 4 bases, the J end lost 8 bases, and 14 bases lay between the germline ends. Variable domain in full (rest from reference TRBV29-1 and TRBJ1-2): SAVISQKPSRDICQRGTSLTIQCQVDSQVTMMFWYRQQPGQSLTLIATANQGSEATYESGFVIDKFPISRPNLTFSTLTVSNMSPEDSSIYLCSVGGGPRGYTFGSGTRLTVV.

The rearrangement joins TRBV28 to TRBJ2-6; D unresolved. Trimming removed 4 bases from V and 0 bases from J, with 10 bases in between. Per germline, CDR1 MDHEN and CDR2 SYDVKM. This CDR3 is built from 16 residues. CDR3 amino acids: CASSSQESSGANVLTF. The CDR3 nucleotides are TGTGCCAGCAGTTCCCAGGAGAGCTCTGGGGCCAACGTCCTGACTTTC.

For this clone: The same CDR3 can be traced to other DNA sequences in this sample. This chain uses TRBV19 with TRBJ1-1; a weak D match, TRBD1 (6 bases). The CDR3 has 14 amino acids. V gave up 3 bases and J gave up 0 bases, with 8 bases separating them. Per the germline V gene, CDR1 is LNHDA and CDR2 is SQIVND (reference sequence). The CDR3 loop is CASSIRGMNTEAFF. CDR3 DNA sequence: TGTGCCAGTAGTATCAGGGGTATGAACACTGAAGCTTTCTTT.

This clone was found a few times. The chain employs TRBV6-6 and TRBJ1-3, with TRBD1 identical over 9 bases. V lost 2 bases to trimming and J lost 4 bases; unmatched junction nucleotides: 3. Looked up from germline, CDR1 is MNHNY and CDR2 is SVGAGI (reference sequence). The CDR3 runs to 15 residues. The CDR3 nucleotides read TGTGCCAGCAGTTACACCGGGACAGGGGGAAACACCATATATTTT. Translating it yields CASSYTGTGGNTIYF.